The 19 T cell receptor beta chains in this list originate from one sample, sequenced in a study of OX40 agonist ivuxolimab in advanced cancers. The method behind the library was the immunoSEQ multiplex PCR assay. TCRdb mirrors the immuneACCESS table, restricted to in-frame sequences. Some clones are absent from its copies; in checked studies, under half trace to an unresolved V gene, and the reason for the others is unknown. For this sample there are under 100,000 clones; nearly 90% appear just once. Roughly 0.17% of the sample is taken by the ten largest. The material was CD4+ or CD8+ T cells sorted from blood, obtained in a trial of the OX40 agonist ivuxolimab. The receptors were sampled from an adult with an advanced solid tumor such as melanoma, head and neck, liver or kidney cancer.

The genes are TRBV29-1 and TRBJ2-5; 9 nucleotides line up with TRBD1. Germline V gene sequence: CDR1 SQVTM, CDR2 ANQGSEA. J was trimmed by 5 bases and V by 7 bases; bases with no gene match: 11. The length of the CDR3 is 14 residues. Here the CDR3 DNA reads TGCAGCGAATTGACAGGGGGAGGCTGGGAGACCCAGTACTTC. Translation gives CSELTGGGWETQYF.

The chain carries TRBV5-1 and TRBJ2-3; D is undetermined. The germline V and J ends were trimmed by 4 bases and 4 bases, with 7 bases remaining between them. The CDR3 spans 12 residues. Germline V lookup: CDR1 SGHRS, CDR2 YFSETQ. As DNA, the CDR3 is TGCGCCAGCAGCGCAACCGCAGATACGCAGTATTTT. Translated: CASSATADTQYF.

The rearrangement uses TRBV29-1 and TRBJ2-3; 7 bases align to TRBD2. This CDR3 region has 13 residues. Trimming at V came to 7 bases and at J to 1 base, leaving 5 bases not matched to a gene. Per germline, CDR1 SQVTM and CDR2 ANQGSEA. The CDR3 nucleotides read TGCAGCGCCGAGGCGGGGGGCACAGATACGCAGTATTTT. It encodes CSAEAGGTDTQYF.

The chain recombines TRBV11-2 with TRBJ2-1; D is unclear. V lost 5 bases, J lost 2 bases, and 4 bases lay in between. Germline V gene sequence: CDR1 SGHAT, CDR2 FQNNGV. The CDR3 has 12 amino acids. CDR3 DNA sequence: TGTGCCAGCAGCCCAGCCTACAATGAGCAGTTCTTC. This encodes CASSPAYNEQFF.

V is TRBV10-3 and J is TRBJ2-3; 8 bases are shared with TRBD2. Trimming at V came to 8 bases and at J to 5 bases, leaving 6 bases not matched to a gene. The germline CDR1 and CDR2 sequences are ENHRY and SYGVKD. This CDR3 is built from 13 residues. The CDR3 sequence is CAIAVAGLDTQYF. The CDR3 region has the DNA TGTGCCATCGCGGTAGCGGGACTAGATACGCAGTATTTT.

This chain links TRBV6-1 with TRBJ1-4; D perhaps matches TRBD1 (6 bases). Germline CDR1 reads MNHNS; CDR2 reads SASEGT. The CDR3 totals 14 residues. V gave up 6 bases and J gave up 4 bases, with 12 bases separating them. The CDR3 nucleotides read TGTGCCAGCAGAACGGACAGATTTAATGAAAAACTGTTTTTT. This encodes CASRTDRFNEKLFF.

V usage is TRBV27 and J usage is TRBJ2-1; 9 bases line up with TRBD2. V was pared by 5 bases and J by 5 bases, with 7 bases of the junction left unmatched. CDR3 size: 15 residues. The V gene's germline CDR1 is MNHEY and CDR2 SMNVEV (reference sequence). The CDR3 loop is CASSPWTSAHNEQFF. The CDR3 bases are TGTGCCAGCAGTCCCTGGACTAGCGCTCACAATGAGCAGTTCTTC.

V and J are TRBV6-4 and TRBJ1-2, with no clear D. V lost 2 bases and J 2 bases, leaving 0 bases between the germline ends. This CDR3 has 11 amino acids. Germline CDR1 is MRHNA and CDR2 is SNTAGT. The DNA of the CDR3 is TGTGCCAGCAGTGACAACTATGGCTACACCTTC. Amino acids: CASSDNYGYTF.

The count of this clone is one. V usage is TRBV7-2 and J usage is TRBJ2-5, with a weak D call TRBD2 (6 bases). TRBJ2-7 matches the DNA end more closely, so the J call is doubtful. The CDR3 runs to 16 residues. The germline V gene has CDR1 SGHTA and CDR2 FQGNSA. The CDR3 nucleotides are TGTGCCAGCAGCTTAGGATGGGACTTAACTCCCTACGAGCAGTACTTC. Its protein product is CASSLGWDLTPYEQYF.

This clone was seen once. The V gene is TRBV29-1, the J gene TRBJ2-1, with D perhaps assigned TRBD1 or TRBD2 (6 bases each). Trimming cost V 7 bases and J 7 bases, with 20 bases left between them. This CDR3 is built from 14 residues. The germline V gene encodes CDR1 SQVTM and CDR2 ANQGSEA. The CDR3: CSARGGRFKNEQFF. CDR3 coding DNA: TGCAGCGCGAGAGGGGGGAGGTTTAAGAATGAGCAGTTCTTC.

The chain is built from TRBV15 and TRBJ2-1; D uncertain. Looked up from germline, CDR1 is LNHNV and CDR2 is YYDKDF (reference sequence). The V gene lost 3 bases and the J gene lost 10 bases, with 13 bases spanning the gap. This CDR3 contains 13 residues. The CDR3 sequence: CATSSAPGLEQFF. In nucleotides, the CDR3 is TGTGCCACCAGCAGCGCTCCGGGTCTGGAGCAGTTCTTC.

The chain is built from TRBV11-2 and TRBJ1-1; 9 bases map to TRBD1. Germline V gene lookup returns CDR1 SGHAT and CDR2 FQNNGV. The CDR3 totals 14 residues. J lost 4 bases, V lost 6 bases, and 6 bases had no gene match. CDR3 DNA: TGTGCCAGCAGAGAACAGGGGGCGCGCACTGAAGCTTTCTTT. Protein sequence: CASREQGARTEAFF.

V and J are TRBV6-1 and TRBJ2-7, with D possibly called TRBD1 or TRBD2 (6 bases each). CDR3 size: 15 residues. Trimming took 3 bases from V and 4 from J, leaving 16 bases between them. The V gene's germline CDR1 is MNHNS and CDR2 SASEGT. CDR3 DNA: TGTGCCAGCAGTGACTTTGGCGGGACACTATACGAGCAGTACTTC. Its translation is CASSDFGGTLYEQYF.

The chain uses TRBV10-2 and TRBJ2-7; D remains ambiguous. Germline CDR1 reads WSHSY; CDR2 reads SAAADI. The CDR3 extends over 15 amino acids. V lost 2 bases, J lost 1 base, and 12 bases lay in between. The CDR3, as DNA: TGCGCCAGCAGTGAGGTGGCTTCCGTTTCCTACGAGCAGTACTTC. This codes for CASSEVASVSYEQYF.

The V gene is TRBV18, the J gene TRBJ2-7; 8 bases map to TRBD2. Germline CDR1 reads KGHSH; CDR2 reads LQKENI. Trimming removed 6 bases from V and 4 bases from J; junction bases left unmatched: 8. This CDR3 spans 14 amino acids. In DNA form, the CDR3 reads TGTGCCAGCTCCCGGGGGGGAGAAGTTTACGAGCAGTACTTC. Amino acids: CASSRGGEVYEQYF.

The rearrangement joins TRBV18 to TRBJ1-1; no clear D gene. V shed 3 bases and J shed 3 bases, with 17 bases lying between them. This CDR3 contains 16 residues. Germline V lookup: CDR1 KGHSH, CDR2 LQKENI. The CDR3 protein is CASSPRMGYGDTEAFF. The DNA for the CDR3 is TGTGCCAGCTCACCGCGGATGGGGTACGGGGACACTGAAGCTTTCTTT.

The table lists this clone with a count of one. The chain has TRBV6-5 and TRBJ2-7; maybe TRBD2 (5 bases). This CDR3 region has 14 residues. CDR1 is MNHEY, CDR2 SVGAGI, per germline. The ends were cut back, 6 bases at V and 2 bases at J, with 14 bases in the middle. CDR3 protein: CASSQYRGTYEQYF. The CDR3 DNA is TGTGCCAGCAGCCAATACAGAGGGACCTACGAGCAGTACTTC.

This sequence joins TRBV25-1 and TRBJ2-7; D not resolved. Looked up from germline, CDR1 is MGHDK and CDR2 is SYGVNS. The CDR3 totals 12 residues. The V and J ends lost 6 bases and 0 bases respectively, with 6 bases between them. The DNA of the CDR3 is TGTGCCAGCAGCCCAAGCTCCTACGAGCAGTACTTC. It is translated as CASSPSSYEQYF.

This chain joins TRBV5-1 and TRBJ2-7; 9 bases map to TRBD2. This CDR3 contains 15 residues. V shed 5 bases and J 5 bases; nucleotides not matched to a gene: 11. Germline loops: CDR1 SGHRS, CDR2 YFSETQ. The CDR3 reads CASRHSGSDLNEQYF. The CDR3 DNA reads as TGCGCCAGCAGGCATAGCGGGAGTGATTTGAACGAGCAGTACTTC.